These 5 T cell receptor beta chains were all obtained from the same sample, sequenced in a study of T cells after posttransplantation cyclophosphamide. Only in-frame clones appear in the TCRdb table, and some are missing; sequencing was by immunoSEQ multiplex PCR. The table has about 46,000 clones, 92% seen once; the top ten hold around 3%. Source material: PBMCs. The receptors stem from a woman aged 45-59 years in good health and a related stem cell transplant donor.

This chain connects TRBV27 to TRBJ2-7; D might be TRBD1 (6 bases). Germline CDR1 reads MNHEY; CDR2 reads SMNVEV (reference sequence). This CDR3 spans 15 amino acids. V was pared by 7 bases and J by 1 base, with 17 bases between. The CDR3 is CASTPGQSTSYEQYF. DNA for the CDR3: TGTGCCAGCACCCCAGGACAGTCAACTTCCTACGAGCAGTACTTC.

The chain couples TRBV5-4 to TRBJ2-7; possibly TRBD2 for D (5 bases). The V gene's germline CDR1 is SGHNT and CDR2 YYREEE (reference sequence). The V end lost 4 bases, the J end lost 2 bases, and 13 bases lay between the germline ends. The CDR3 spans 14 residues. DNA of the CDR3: TGTGCCAGCAGCCCGAGCGGTATCGCCTACGAGCAGTACTTC. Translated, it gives CASSPSGIAYEQYF.

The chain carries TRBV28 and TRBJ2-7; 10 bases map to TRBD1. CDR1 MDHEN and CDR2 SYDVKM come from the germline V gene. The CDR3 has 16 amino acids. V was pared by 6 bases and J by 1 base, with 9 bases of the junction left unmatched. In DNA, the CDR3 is TGTGCCAGCAGCTCGCCCGGGACAGGGGATTCCTACGAGCAGTACTTC. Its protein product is CASSSPGTGDSYEQYF.

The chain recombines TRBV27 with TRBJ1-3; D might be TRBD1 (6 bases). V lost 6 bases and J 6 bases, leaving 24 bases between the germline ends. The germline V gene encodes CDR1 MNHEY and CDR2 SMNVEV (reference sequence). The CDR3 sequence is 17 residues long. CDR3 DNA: TGTGCCAGCAGCCGAAACCTCCGGGACACCCCGACAAACACCATATATTTT. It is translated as CASSRNLRDTPTNTIYF.

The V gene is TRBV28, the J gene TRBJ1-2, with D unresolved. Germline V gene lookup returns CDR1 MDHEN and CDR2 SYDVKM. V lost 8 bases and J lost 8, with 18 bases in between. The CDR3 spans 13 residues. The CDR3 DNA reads TGTGCCAGCTCGACCGGACTGCGGAAGGGCTACACCTTC. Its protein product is CASSTGLRKGYTF.